This TCR beta chain was sequenced in a study of cytomegalovirus exposure and HLA in healthy donors. This CDR3 region has 17 residues. Germline values: CDR1 LGHNA, CDR2 YNFKEQ. The V segment lost 5 bases and the J segment 8 bases; nucleotides outside the gene matches: 15. Study-level results: Analysis was carried out at a later point, and it linked a missense DCLRE1C variant to TCR beta V- and J-gene trimming.

This clone has a handful of counts. What it binds is unknown. PCR primers comprised 60 Vbeta and 13 Jbeta primers. Sequencing used immunoSEQ multiplex PCR; TCRdb keeps in-frame clones, though not all of them. This table has approximately 170,000 clones, about three quarters appearing once. The chain links TRBV4-2 to TRBJ2-1; 10 bases align to TRBD2. Sequenced material: PBMCs. The TCR was taken from a female donor in good health and CMV-seronegative. CDR3 coding DNA: TGTGCCAGCAGCTCCCTACGGACTAGCGGTTTATACTATGAGCAGTTCTTC. This sequence encodes CASSSLRTSGLYYEQFF.